This T cell receptor (beta chain) came from a study of Ad26.COV2.S vaccination and SARS-CoV-2 variants. Findings of the study overall: Reported post-vaccination CD8+ and CD4+ T cell responses to spike showed substantial breadth. Recipients of vaccine and of placebo showed similar breadth of their non-spike TCR repertoires.

Libraries were prepared by immunoSEQ multiplex PCR; TCRdb keeps only in-frame clonotypes and omits some of them. The data contain around 370,000 clones, 70% to 90% of them singletons. On this clone itself: Its antigen is unidentified.

As to treatment: around 19 received Ad26.COV2.S at low or high dose, single or two shots; roughly 5 received placebo; per-sample allocation not given. Material that was analyzed had been drawn on day 63 after the first vaccine or placebo injection. An adult of 18-55 years in Boston served as donor. The starting material was peripheral blood, obtained in a trial of Ad26.COV2.S vaccine versus placebo. This clonotype originated in a person aged 18 to 59 who received the Ad26.COV2.S COVID-19 vaccine or a placebo.

The CDR3 loop reads CASSLTRTGAYEQYF. DNA for the CDR3: TGTGCCAGCAGCCTGACCCGGACAGGGGCCTACGAGCAGTACTTC. V gene TRBV7-9 combines with J gene TRBJ2-7; 9 bases are shared with TRBD1. The CDR3 contains 15 residues. V trimming: 5 bases; J trimming: 2 bases; junction bases outside the gene matches: 7. The germline gives CDR1 SEHNR, CDR2 FQNEAQ (reference sequence).